The sequence of this TCR beta chain was determined in a study of cytotoxic CD8 clonotypes in ibrutinib-treated CLL. Study background: It was after a median around twelve months of treatment, range 6 to 36, that response samples were taken.

In the case of this clone: Its antigen is not known.

Study observations and caveats: There were few public clonotypes, and on treatment they contracted or stayed stable. Higher clonality was seen at ibrutinib response and a return toward baseline at progression. Exceeding age-matched healthy donors, baseline clonality also tracked the counts of circulating CD8+ T cells.

CDR3 length equals 15 residues. Trimming at V came to 7 bases and at J to 7 bases, leaving 16 bases not matched to a gene. Germline CDR1 and CDR2: LNHDA and SQIVND (reference sequence). Here immunoSEQ multiplex PCR was the method, and the copy in TCRdb shows in-frame clones only, minus some. The repertoire consists of more than 110,000 clones, with 80% to 95% occurring once and the leading ten covering approximately 11%. The source of this sequence is a human donor with chronic lymphocytic leukemia. The sample consisted of PBMCs, taken after 12 months of ibrutinib treatment. J is TRBJ2-7 and V is TRBV19, with 7 nucleotides matching TRBD2. DNA of the CDR3: TGTGCCAGTAAGCAGGGTGGGTTCGTTAGCGGGGAGCAGTACTTC. Residues: CASKQGGFVSGEQYF.